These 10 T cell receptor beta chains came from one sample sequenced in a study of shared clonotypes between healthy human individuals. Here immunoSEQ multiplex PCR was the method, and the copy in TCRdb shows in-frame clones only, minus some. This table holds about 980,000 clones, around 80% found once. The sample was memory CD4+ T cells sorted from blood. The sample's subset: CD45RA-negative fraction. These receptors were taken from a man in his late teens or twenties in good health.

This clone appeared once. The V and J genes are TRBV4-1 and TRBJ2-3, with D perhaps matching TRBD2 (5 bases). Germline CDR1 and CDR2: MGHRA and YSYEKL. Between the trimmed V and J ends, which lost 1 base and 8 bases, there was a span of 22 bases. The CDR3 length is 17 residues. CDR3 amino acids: CASSQGLSGGSSRTQYF. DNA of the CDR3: TGCGCCAGCAGCCAAGGACTAAGCGGCGGAAGTTCCCGTACGCAGTATTTT.

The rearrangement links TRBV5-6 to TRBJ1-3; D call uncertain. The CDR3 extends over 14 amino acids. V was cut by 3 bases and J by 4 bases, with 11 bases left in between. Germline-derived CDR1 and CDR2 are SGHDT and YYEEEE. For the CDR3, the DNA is TGTGCCAGCAGCTCATCGGCGGGGGGAAACACCATATATTTT. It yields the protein CASSSSAGGNTIYF.

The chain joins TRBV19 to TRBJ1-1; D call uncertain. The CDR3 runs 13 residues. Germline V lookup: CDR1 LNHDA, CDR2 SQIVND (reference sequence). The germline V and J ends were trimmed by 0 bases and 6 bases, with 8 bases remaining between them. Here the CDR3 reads CASSIDRGAEAFF. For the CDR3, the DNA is TGTGCCAGTAGTATAGATCGAGGAGCTGAAGCTTTCTTT.

In nucleotides, the CDR3 is TGTGCCAGTAGTTTAGGACAGGGTCCCTACGAGCAGTACTTC. Translating gives CASSLGQGPYEQYF. The rearrangement joins TRBV19 to TRBJ2-7, with 8 bases lining up with TRBD1. The ends lost 5 bases at V and 2 bases at J; junction bases unmatched: 5. CDR1 and CDR2 (germline): LNHDA, SQIVND (reference sequence). The CDR3 consists of 14 residues.

This chain's CDR3 is CASSLGDSGFTEAFF. CDR3 sequence (DNA): TGTGCCAGCAGCTTAGGGGACAGTGGGTTCACTGAAGCTTTCTTT. This chain joins TRBV7-6 and TRBJ1-1; TRBD1 matches at 7 bases. The CDR3 consists of 15 residues. Germline lookup yields CDR1 SGHVS and CDR2 FNYEAQ. The V segment lost 1 base and the J segment 4 bases; nucleotides outside the gene matches: 6.

The CDR3 DNA sequence: TGTGCCAGCAAGGACAGCAACGAGCAGTACTTC. Its protein product is CASKDSNEQYF. The chain joins TRBV25-1 to TRBJ2-7; D is perhaps TRBD1 (6 bases). There are 11 residues in the CDR3. Germline V gives CDR1 MGHDK, CDR2 SYGVNS. Trimming left V 7 bases short and J 5 bases short, with 9 bases between.

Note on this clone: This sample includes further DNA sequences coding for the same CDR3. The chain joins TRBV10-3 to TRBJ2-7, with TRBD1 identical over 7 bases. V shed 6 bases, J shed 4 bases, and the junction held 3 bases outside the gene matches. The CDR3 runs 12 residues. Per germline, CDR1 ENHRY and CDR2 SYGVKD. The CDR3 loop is CAIRGTAYEQYF. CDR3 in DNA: TGTGCCATCAGAGGGACAGCATACGAGCAGTACTTC.

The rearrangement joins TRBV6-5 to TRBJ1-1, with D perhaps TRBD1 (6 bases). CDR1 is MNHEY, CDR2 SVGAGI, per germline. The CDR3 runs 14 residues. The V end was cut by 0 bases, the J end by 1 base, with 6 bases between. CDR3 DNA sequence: TGTGCCAGCAGTTACTCACAGGGGAACACTGAAGCTTTCTTT. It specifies CASSYSQGNTEAFF.

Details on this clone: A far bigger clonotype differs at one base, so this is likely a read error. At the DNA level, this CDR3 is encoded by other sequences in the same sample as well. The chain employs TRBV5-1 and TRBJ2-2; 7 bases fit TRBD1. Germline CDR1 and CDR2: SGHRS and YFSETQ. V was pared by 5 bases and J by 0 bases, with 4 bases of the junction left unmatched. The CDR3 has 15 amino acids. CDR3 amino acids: CASRPGTANTGELFF. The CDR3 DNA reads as TGCGCCAGCAGACCCGGGACAGCGAACACCGGGGAGCTGTTTTTT.

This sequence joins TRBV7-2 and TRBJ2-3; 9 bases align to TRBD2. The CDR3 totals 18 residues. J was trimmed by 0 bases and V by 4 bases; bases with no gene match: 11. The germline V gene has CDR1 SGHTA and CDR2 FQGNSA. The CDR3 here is CASSSRFGGGASTDTQYF. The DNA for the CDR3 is TGTGCCAGCAGCTCCCGCTTTGGCGGGGGGGCTAGCACAGATACGCAGTATTTT.